This passage covers 19 T cell receptor beta chains from one sample sequenced in a study of technical replicates of blood from several donors. The repertoire was sequenced with immunoSEQ multiplex PCR; TCRdb's copy has only in-frame clones and lacks some. Of about 83,000 clones listed, about 94% are singletons. Sample: T cells isolated from PBMCs. The receptors derive from a human donor in good health.

The chain links TRBV4-1 to TRBJ2-1; 9 nucleotides match TRBD2. J lost 11 bases, V lost 0 bases, and 8 bases had no gene match. This CDR3 has 15 residues. CDR1 and CDR2 (germline): MGHRA, YSYEKL. The CDR3 region has the DNA TGCGCCAGCAGCCAAGATCTAGCGGGGTTAAAAAAGCAGTTCTTC. Protein product: CASSQDLAGLKKQFF.

J is TRBJ1-1 and V is TRBV6-5, with 7 bases that match TRBD1. The CDR3 is 14 amino acids. The V and J ends lost 0 bases and 4 bases, in that order; junction bases with no gene match: 2. Per germline, CDR1 MNHEY and CDR2 SVGAGI. This CDR3 reads CASSYSNRGTEAFF. The DNA of the CDR3 is TGTGCCAGCAGTTACTCGAACAGGGGCACTGAAGCTTTCTTT.

The chain is built from TRBV4-1 and TRBJ1-1; D might be TRBD1 (6 bases). This CDR3 region has 16 residues. Germline CDR1 is MGHRA and CDR2 is YSYEKL. Trimming removed 1 base from V and 5 bases from J, with 17 bases in between. CDR3 sequence: CASSQVFSRGRTEAFF. The CDR3 DNA is TGCGCCAGCAGCCAAGTTTTCAGCAGGGGTCGGACTGAAGCTTTCTTT.

The rearrangement links TRBV6-1 to TRBJ1-1; D is unresolved. CDR1 is MNHNS and CDR2 is SASEGT in the germline V gene. Trimming left V 2 bases short and J 0 bases short, with 7 bases between. The CDR3 extends over 14 amino acids. CDR3 amino acids: CASSETNMNTEAFF. The CDR3 bases are TGTGCCAGCAGTGAAACGAACATGAACACTGAAGCTTTCTTT.

This clone was counted only a few times. The chain is built from TRBV28 and TRBJ1-1, with D perhaps TRBD1 (5 bases). In germline, CDR1 is MDHEN, CDR2 SYDVKM. The CDR3 loop spans 15 amino acids. The ends were cut back, 5 bases at V and 1 base at J, with 14 bases in the middle. The CDR3 loop reads CASSHLEQENTEAFF. The CDR3 DNA sequence: TGTGCCAGCAGTCATCTAGAACAGGAGAACACTGAAGCTTTCTTT.

This sequence joins TRBV6-6 and TRBJ1-6; tentatively, D is TRBD1 (5 bases). With 6 bases removed from V and 8 bases from J, the gap between germline ends came to 11 bases. CDR1 and CDR2 from the germline V gene are MNHNY and SVGAGI (reference sequence). The CDR3 has 13 residues. For the CDR3, the DNA is TGTGCCAGCAGCCCATGGGGGGATTCACCCCTCCACTTT. Protein sequence: CASSPWGDSPLHF.

The sample holds a few counts of this clone. The chain uses TRBV5-1 and TRBJ1-1; no definite D call. Germline V gene sequence: CDR1 SGHRS, CDR2 YFSETQ. The germline V and J ends were trimmed by 0 bases and 1 base, with 7 bases remaining between them. This CDR3 has 14 amino acids. The CDR3, as DNA: TGCGCCAGCAGCTTGGCCGGGGAGAACACTGAAGCTTTCTTT. Translation: CASSLAGENTEAFF.

The chain combines TRBV5-4 with TRBJ1-2, with D uncertain. This CDR3 contains 15 residues. Looked up from germline, CDR1 is SGHNT and CDR2 is YYREEE (reference sequence). Trimming left V 0 bases short and J 4 bases short, with 13 bases between. The CDR3 reads CASSLGLVETYGYTF. CDR3 bases: TGTGCCAGCAGCTTGGGACTAGTGGAGACCTATGGCTACACCTTC.

The J gene is TRBJ2-1, the V gene TRBV4-1; 16 bases are shared with TRBD2. The trim removed 4 bases at V and 0 bases at J, leaving 3 bases unmatched. The CDR3 covers 18 residues. Germline loops: CDR1 MGHRA, CDR2 YSYEKL. The CDR3 DNA reads as TGCGCCAGCAGCCCCGGGACTAGCGGGAGGGGCTCCTACAATGAGCAGTTCTTC. It codes for CASSPGTSGRGSYNEQFF.

The chain links TRBV25-1 to TRBJ1-2; D unclear. The CDR3 runs 17 residues. Germline V gene data show CDR1 as MGHDK and CDR2 as SYGVNS. Trimming stripped 0 bases from V and 4 bases from J, with 18 bases between. The DNA for the CDR3 is TGTGCCAGCAGTGAATACTCCGGGAATCCTCATTTCTATGGCTACACCTTC. Amino acid sequence: CASSEYSGNPHFYGYTF.

V gene TRBV6-1 combines with J gene TRBJ1-2, with a weak D call TRBD1 (6 bases). The V gene's germline CDR1 is MNHNS and CDR2 SASEGT. This CDR3 has 15 residues. Trimming cost V 4 bases and J 2 bases, with 14 bases left between them. CDR3 bases: TGTGCCAGCAGTGGGGTGGACAGACTAAACTATGGCTACACCTTC. Its protein is CASSGVDRLNYGYTF.

This chain uses TRBV5-1 with TRBJ2-3; D may be TRBD1 (6 bases). V was shortened by 8 bases and J by 1 base, with 20 bases between the two germline ends. This CDR3 region has 16 residues. Germline CDR1 and CDR2: SGHRS and YFSETQ. CDR3 loop: CASTTRQALGTDTQYF. CDR3 DNA: TGCGCCAGTACTACAAGACAGGCCCTCGGCACAGATACGCAGTATTTT.

The rearrangement joins TRBV7-9 to TRBJ2-5; 9 bases line up with TRBD2. Germline V gene data show CDR1 as SEHNR and CDR2 as FQNEAQ (reference sequence). The V segment lost 3 bases and the J segment 4 bases; nucleotides outside the gene matches: 6. The CDR3 is made up of 15 amino acids. CDR3 protein: CASSFSGGFGETQYF. The DNA for the CDR3 is TGTGCCAGCAGCTTCAGCGGGGGGTTCGGAGAGACCCAGTACTTC.

In the case of this clone: The same CDR3 is also encoded by other DNA sequences in this sample. J is TRBJ2-7 and V is TRBV27; 12 positions agree with TRBD2. The CDR3 consists of 14 residues. The trim removed 5 bases at V and 2 bases at J, leaving 1 base unmatched. The germline V gene has CDR1 MNHEY and CDR2 SMNVEV (reference sequence). Here the CDR3 DNA reads TGTGCCAGCAGTAGGACTAGCGGGACCTACGAGCAGTACTTC. Its protein product is CASSRTSGTYEQYF.

The CDR3 region is CASSLPNLRTGDRNEQFF. The CDR3 bases are TGTGCCAGCAGCTTGCCCAACCTGCGGACAGGGGACAGAAATGAGCAGTTCTTC. The J gene is TRBJ2-1, the V gene TRBV7-6; 9 nucleotides line up with TRBD1. The V segment lost 3 bases and the J segment 7 bases; nucleotides outside the gene matches: 16. CDR1 is SGHVS, CDR2 FNYEAQ, per germline. The CDR3 is 18 residues long.

The chain recombines TRBV11-3 with TRBJ2-7; 9 nucleotides agree with TRBD2. The CDR3 is made up of 15 amino acids. Germline loops: CDR1 SGHNT, CDR2 YENEEA. V shed 5 bases, J shed 2 bases, and the junction held 7 bases outside the gene matches. The CDR3 DNA reads as TGTGCCAGCAGCCAAGGGTCTAGCGGGACCTACGAGCAGTACTTC. Translating gives CASSQGSSGTYEQYF.

The chain employs TRBV14 and TRBJ2-7, with TRBD2 matching 7 bases. Germline CDR1 and CDR2: SGHDN and FVKESK. Trimming removed 3 bases from V and 3 bases from J; junction bases left unmatched: 8. The CDR3 length is 15 residues. This CDR3 reads CASSHTFRGDYEQYF. The DNA of the CDR3 is TGTGCCAGCAGCCATACATTCCGGGGGGACTACGAGCAGTACTTC.

J is TRBJ2-7 and V is TRBV14; 10 positions match TRBD1. Germline trimming cut 6 bases from V and 3 bases from J; bases unmatched to any gene: 5. The CDR3 has 14 amino acids. CDR1 and CDR2 (germline): SGHDN, FVKESK. In DNA, the CDR3 is TGTGCCAGCAGTTGGGGACAGGGGTACTACGAGCAGTACTTC. Its translation is CASSWGQGYYEQYF.

The V and J genes are TRBV5-1 and TRBJ1-2; TRBD1 might be the D (5 bases). CDR3 length equals 13 residues. The germline CDR1 and CDR2 sequences are SGHRS and YFSETQ. Trimming removed 0 bases at V and 2 bases at J, with 5 bases between. CDR3 bases: TGCGCCAGCAGCTTGGACAGGAACTATGGCTACACCTTC. Translation: CASSLDRNYGYTF.